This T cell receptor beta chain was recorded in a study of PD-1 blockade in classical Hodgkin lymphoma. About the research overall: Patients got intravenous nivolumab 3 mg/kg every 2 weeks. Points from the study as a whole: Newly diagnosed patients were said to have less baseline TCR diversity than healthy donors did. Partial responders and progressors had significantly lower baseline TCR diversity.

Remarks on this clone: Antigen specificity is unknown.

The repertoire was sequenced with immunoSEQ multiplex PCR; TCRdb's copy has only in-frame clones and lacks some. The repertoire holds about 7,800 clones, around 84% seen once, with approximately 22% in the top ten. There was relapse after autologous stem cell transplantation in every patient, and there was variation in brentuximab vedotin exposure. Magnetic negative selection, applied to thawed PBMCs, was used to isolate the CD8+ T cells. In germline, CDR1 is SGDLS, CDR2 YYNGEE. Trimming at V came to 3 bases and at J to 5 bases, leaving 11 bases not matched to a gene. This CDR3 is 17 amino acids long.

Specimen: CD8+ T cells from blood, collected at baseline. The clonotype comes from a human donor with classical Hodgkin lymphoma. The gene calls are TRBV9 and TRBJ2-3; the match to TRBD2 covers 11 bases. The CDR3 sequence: CASSARSSGRAGDTQYF. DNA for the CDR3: TGTGCCAGCAGCGCGAGGAGTAGCGGGAGGGCAGGAGATACGCAGTATTTT.